This T cell receptor (beta chain) emerged from a study of blood T cell repertoires in COVID-19 (dated by TCRdb to the early 2020s). Describing the broader study: Samples from collaborators originated in the United States, Italy and Spain and spanned both the acute and convalescent phases of COVID-19. Where available, HLA class I and class II types were obtained from metadata supplied by the sample provider rather than from assay-based typing. The material from the prospective study consisted of cDNA or gDNA derived from T cells, B-cell-depleted T cells, or PBMCs. Deeply sampled blood TCRbeta repertoires from subjects exposed to, actively infected with, or recovered from COVID-19 were included in the dataset. Nearly every sample came with metadata listing a de-identified subject ID, COVID-19 status, age in years and sex. The samples were drawn from two sources: the first 160 participants of the ongoing ImmuneRACE study, and over 1,000 subjects contributed by 6 global collaborators. The repertoires were released in a freely available public database meant as a resource for research on the immune response to SARS-CoV-2.

Trimming takes 4 bases off V and 4 bases off J; junction bases not matched to a gene: 5. Via the germline V gene, CDR1 is SGHTA and CDR2 FQGNSA. The CDR3 contains 14 residues, cysteine and phenylalanine counted. Here the CDR3 DNA is all that survives: 42 bases in frame from base 1. Points the paper makes about the study in general: How much clinical and demographic metadata was included differed by source and by participant, and the metadata was provided uncurated.

Concerning this clone: Its antigen is not yet known. No much larger clonotype is one base removed from it; base qualities were not supplied.

TCRbeta CDR3 regions were amplified from genomic DNA using the immunoSEQ Assay, a bias-controlled multiplex PCR. In the source study's methods: Nucleated cell counts per sample were estimated from amplification of reference gene primers within the assay. To quantify the absolute abundance of each unique TCRbeta CDR3 rearrangement, sequence reads were collapsed and filtered. For each sample, productive Simpson clonality was calculated by taking the square root of Simpson's diversity index across productive rearrangements. TCRdb provides this immuneACCESS table in a form limited to in-frame rearrangements. Some clones are lacking; in checked studies, under half of them reflect an unresolved V gene, and why the rest are absent is not known. The V and J calls and clone size are taken from that table; D and trimming were inferred from the DNA. This sample holds over 85,000 clones; more than 75% were observed only once. In total, the top ten clones hold 4.8% of the sample.

Collaborating institutions collected whole blood in K2EDTA tubes following their own protocols. Collaborator samples were shipped for TCRbeta analysis as frozen whole blood, isolated PBMCs, or DNA extracted from either sample type. This chain is built from TRBV7-2 and TRBJ1-2; TRBD1 aligns with 8 central bases. Sample: peripheral blood. This TCR came from a woman older than 75 with active COVID-19. CDR3 region: CASSSGQGGYGYTF. The DNA reads as follows: TGTGCCAGCAGCTCAGGACAGGGCGGCTATGGCTACACCTTC. With the portions outside the CDR3 filled from the reference TRBV7-2 and TRBJ1-2 genes, the complete variable region becomes GAGVSQSPSNKVTEKGKDVELRCDPISGHTALYWYRQSLGQGLEFLIYFQGNSAPDKSGLPSDRFSAERTGGSVSTLTIQRTQQEDSAVYLCASSSGQGGYGYTFGSGTRLTVV.